This T cell receptor (beta chain) is drawn from a study of beta chain features in type 1 diabetes. This clone was observed a handful of times. Its antigen is as yet unknown. V shed 0 bases and J shed 5 bases, with 11 bases lying between them. In germline, CDR1 is SGHDN, CDR2 FVKESK. The length of the CDR3 is 14 residues. Isolated RNA was reverse transcribed in full, so expressed TCRB transcripts were sequenced. Repertoires were generated with immunoSEQ multiplex PCR, while TCRdb's copy carries only in-frame clones and drops some. The top ten hold 0.015% of the sample, which has roughly 310,000 clones, roughly 9.6% seen once. Averaging about 120 mL, one heparinised blood draw was given by each donor. Study-wide results and limits: Since sequencing was performed on cDNA, cells with high TCR expression could be over-represented. Significant though moderate, a shortening of TCRB CDR3s appeared in all four CD4+ subsets of Type 1 diabetes patients. Whether TCRB rearrangement is influenced by HLA type was left unresolved in this analysis.

What was sequenced was naive CD4+ T cells from blood. The origin of this receptor is a woman in her twenties or thirties in good health. The chain uses TRBV14 and TRBJ2-7, with D perhaps matching TRBD1 (5 bases). CDR3: CASSQDGPRDEQYF. The CDR3 DNA reads as TGTGCCAGCAGCCAAGACGGTCCCAGGGACGAGCAGTACTTC.